The following is a TCR beta chain sequence with its context. Authors' methods: For nucleated cells, counts were estimated from reference gene primer amplification. Produced via immunoSEQ multiplex PCR; TCRdb's table is partial and in-frame only. The V and J calls and clone size were taken over from that table, and D and trimming were inferred from the DNA. The sample lists around 310,000 clones, 90% occurring once. These data originate in a study of blood T cell repertoires in COVID-19. As for the study in general: PBMCs, B-cell-depleted T cells, or T cells provided the cDNA or gDNA that made up the material.

Patients at the Seattle site were enrolled during active infection and followed longitudinally. CDR1 is SGHKS and CDR2 is YYEKEE in the germline V gene (reference sequence). V was pared by 2 bases and J by 0 bases, with 18 bases between. This CDR3 has 18 residues. Input material: peripheral blood. The chain couples TRBV5-5 to TRBJ1-5; no clear D. This TCR derives from a woman in her forties with COVID-19, enrolled during active disease. The CDR3: CASSFLALGEYSNQPQHF. CDR3 in DNA: TGTGCCAGCAGCTTTCTGGCCCTCGGGGAATATAGCAATCAGCCCCAGCATTTT.